Described below is a single TCR beta chain sequence and its context. This entry comes from a study of blood T cell repertoires in COVID-19. Overall study context: Sites in the United States, Italy and Spain provided acute and convalescent COVID-19 samples. PBMCs, B-cell-depleted T cells, or T cells were the source of the cDNA or gDNA that made up the material.

The CDR3 is 15 amino acids. The germline gives CDR1 LGHDT, CDR2 YNNKEL (reference sequence). The germline V and J ends were trimmed by 1 base and 5 bases, with 9 bases remaining between them. Seattle enrolled patients during active infection and tracked them longitudinally. Original analysis: Estimation of nucleated cell counts was performed using reference gene primer amplification. Data came from immunoSEQ multiplex PCR; TCRdb stores just in-frame clones and leaves some out. V and J calls and clone size are those listed in that table; D and trimming were worked out from the DNA. The table records 55,000 or so clones, about 86% of them present only once.

The sequenced material came from peripheral blood. The J gene is TRBJ1-6, the V gene TRBV3-1 (or the pseudogene TRBV3-2), with a possible D match to TRBD1 (5 bases). The origin of this receptor is a woman aged 60 to 75 with COVID-19, enrolled during active disease. DNA of the CDR3: TGTGCCAGCAGCCAAGGGCGCAGGGATAATTCACCCCTCCACTTT. This gives the protein CASSQGRRDNSPLHF.